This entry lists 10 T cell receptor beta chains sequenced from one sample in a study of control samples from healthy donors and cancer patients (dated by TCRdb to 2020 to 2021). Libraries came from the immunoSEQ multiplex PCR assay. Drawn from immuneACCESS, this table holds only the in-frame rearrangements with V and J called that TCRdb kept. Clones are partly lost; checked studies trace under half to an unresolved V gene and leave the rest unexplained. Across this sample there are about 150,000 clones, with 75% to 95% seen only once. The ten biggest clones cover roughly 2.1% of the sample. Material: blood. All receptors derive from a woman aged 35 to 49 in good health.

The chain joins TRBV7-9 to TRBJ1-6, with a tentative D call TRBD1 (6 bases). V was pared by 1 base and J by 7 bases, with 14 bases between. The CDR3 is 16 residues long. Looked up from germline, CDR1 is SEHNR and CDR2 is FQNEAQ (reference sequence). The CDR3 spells CASSLDRAFGNSPLHF. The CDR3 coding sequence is TGTGCCAGCAGCTTAGACAGGGCTTTCGGGAATTCACCCCTCCACTTT.

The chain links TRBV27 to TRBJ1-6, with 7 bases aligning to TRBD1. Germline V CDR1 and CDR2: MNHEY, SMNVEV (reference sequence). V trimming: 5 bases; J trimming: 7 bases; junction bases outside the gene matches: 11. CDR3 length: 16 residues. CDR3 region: CASSPTNRGGNSPLHF. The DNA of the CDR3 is TGTGCCAGCAGTCCCACAAACAGGGGCGGGAATTCACCCCTCCACTTT.

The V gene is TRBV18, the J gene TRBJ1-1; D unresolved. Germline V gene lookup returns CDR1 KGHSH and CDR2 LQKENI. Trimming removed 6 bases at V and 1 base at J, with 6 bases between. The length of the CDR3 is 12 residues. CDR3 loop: CASSRPNTEAFF. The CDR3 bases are TGTGCCAGCTCTCGGCCGAACACTGAAGCTTTCTTT.

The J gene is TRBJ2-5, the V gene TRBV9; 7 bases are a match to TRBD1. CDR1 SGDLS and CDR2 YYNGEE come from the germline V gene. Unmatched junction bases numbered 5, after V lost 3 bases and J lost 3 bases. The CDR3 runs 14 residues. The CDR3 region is CASSASTGEETQYF. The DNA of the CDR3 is TGTGCCAGCAGCGCTAGCACAGGGGAAGAGACCCAGTACTTC.

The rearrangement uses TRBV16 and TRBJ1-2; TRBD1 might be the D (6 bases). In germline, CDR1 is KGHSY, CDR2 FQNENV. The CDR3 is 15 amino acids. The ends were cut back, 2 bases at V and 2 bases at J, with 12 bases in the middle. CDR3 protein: CASSQGDTPNYGYTF. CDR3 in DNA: TGTGCCAGCAGCCAAGGGGACACCCCAAACTATGGCTACACCTTC. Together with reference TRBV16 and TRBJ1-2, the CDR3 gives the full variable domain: GEEVAQTPKHLVRGEGQKAKLYCAPIKGHSYVFWYQQVLKNEFKFLISFQNENVFDETGMPKERFSAKCLPNSPCSLEIQATKLEDSAVYFCASSQGDTPNYGYTFGSGTRLTVV.

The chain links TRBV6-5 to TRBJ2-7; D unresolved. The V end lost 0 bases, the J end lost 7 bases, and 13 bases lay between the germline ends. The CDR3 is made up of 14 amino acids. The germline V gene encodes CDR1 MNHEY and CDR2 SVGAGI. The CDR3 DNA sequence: TGTGCCAGCAGTTACTCAATCGAACCGTGGGAGCAGTACTTC. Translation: CASSYSIEPWEQYF.

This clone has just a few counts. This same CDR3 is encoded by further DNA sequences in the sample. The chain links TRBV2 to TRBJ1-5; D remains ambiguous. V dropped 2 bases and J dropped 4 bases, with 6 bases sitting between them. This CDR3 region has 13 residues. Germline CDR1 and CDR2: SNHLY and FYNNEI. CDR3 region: CASSEHGNQPQHF. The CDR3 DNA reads TGTGCCAGCAGTGAACACGGGAATCAGCCCCAGCATTTT.

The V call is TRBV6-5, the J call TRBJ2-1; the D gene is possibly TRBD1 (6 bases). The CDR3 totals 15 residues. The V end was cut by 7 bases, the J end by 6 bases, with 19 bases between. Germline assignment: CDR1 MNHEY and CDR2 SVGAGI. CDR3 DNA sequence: TGTGCCAGCACTATAGGGGCAGGGGCTAGCAATGAGCAGTTCTTC. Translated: CASTIGAGASNEQFF.

This chain's CDR3 is CADRYRDRNYGYTF. The DNA for the CDR3 is TGTGCCGATCGATACCGGGACAGAAACTATGGCTACACCTTC. This sequence joins TRBV27 and TRBJ1-2, with 7 bases aligning to TRBD1. The germline V gene encodes CDR1 MNHEY and CDR2 SMNVEV (reference sequence). V gave up 11 bases and J gave up 2 bases; unmatched junction bases: 11. The CDR3 length is 14 residues.

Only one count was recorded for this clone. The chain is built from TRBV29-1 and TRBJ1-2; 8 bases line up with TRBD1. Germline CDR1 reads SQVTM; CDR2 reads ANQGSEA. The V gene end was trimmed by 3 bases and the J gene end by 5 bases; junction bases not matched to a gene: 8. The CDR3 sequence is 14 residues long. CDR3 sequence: CSVDRQGAWYGYTF. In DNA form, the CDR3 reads TGCAGCGTTGACCGGCAGGGGGCTTGGTATGGCTACACCTTC.